Following are 30 T cell receptor beta chains from one sample sequenced in a study of T cells after yellow fever vaccination. From the 5' RACE reads, TCRdb called clonotypes with MiXCR, one entry per CDR3 protein. This table has hundreds of thousands of distinct CDR3 sequences, around an eighth appearing once. Sample: PBMCs, taken on the day of the yellow fever booster vaccination. The source of these receptors is a man aged 30-40 years who received the YFV17D yellow fever vaccine.

This chain uses TRBV6-1 with TRBJ2-7, with D perhaps TRBD1 (6 bases). Trimming shortened V by 5 bases and J by 0 bases, and 20 bases separated the two germline ends. CDR1 and CDR2 (germline): MNHNS, SASEGT. The CDR3 contains 17 residues. CDR3 residues: CASSPPMGAESSYEQYF. In DNA form, the CDR3 reads TGTGCCAGCAGTCCTCCCATGGGGGCGGAGAGCTCCTACGAGCAGTACTTC.

This clonotype was counted many times. This chain uses TRBV6-1 with TRBJ2-7; 8 bases align to TRBD1. The germline V gene encodes CDR1 MNHNS and CDR2 SASEGT. The V gene end was trimmed by 4 bases and the J gene end by 0 bases; junction bases not matched to a gene: 2. This CDR3 region has 14 residues. In DNA, the CDR3 is TGTGCCAGCAGTGGGACAGGGCTCTCCTACGAGCAGTACTTC. Its translation is CASSGTGLSYEQYF.

V is TRBV7-2 and J is TRBJ2-1, with 7 bases that match TRBD2. Trimming cost V 6 bases and J 0 bases; bases outside gene matches: 8. Germline CDR1 is SGHTA and CDR2 is FQGNSA. The CDR3 loop spans 16 amino acids. The CDR3 nucleotides read TGTGCCAGCAGGGGTGGGGGGGTCGGCTCCTACAATGAGCAGTTCTTC. Protein: CASRGGGVGSYNEQFF.

This clonotype was seen a handful of times. The genes are TRBV10-3 and TRBJ2-3, with 9 bases identical to TRBD2. The CDR3 is made up of 14 amino acids. The junction had 9 bases not matched to a gene; V was cut back by 10 bases and J by 4 bases. CDR1 is ENHRY and CDR2 is SYGVKD in the germline V gene. The CDR3 loop is CATANSGSSDTQYF. The CDR3 region has the DNA TGTGCCACCGCAAATAGCGGGAGTTCAGATACGCAGTATTTT.

On this clonotype: It may be a read error: a sequence one base away is much more abundant. No conserved phenylalanine or tryptophan ends this CDR3, so it is likely a read error. The gene calls are TRBV29-1 and TRBJ2-7, with TRBD2 matching 11 bases. This CDR3 comprises 15 residues. The germline V gene encodes CDR1 SQVTM and CDR2 ANQGSEA. The CDR3: CRAGTSGPNGGEQYY. The CDR3 nucleotides are TGCAGAGCCGGGACTAGCGGACCGAACGGCGGCGAGCAGTACTAC.

The table lists this clonotype with many counts. The chain recombines TRBV9 with TRBJ2-1; 14 bases are shared with TRBD2. This CDR3 has 16 residues. The J segment lost 8 bases and the V segment lost 4 bases, leaving 8 bases of the junction unmatched. Germline V lookup: CDR1 SGDLS, CDR2 YYNGEE. The CDR3, as DNA: TGTGCCAGCAGCCCGACCGGGACTAGCGGGAGCGATGAGCAGTTCTTC. Protein sequence: CASSPTGTSGSDEQFF.

The chain couples TRBV20-1 to TRBJ2-7; no definite D call. The length of the CDR3 is 15 residues. Germline CDR1 and CDR2: DFQATT and SNEGSKA (reference sequence). V lost 0 bases, J lost 1 base, and 13 bases lay in between. The CDR3 coding sequence is TGCAGTGCTAGAGACCACTCACGCCCATCCTACGAGCAGTACTTC. Protein product: CSARDHSRPSYEQYF.

This clonotype was seen more than once but under ten times. The chain uses TRBV20-1 and TRBJ2-7, with D perhaps matching TRBD2 (6 bases). From germline, CDR1 is DFQATT and CDR2 SNEGSKA (reference sequence). The V end lost 6 bases, the J end lost 3 bases, and 15 bases lay between the germline ends. The CDR3 is made up of 13 amino acids. CDR3 loop: CSANRDLNYEQYF. For the CDR3, the DNA is TGCAGTGCCAACCGGGACTTAAACTACGAGCAGTACTTC.

In DNA, the CDR3 is TGTGCCATCAGTGAGTCTCTGCAAGAGACCCAGTACTTC. Its translation is CAISESLQETQYF. The chain combines TRBV10-3 with TRBJ2-5; D is unclear. Germline values: CDR1 ENHRY, CDR2 SYGVKD. The CDR3 loop spans 13 amino acids. V was shortened by 0 bases and J by 2 bases, with 4 bases between the two germline ends.

This clonotype was counted only a few times. The chain has TRBV10-3 and TRBJ2-3; 7 bases match TRBD2. The CDR3 has 16 residues. Germline trimming cut 4 bases from V and 2 bases from J; bases unmatched to any gene: 9. The V gene's germline CDR1 is ENHRY and CDR2 SYGVKD. The CDR3 here is CAISGFAAGNTDTQYF. The CDR3 DNA sequence: TGTGCCATCAGTGGGTTTGCAGCGGGGAACACAGATACGCAGTATTTT.

V gene TRBV6-2 or TRBV6-3 combines with J gene TRBJ2-7; D is unresolved. V was clipped by 5 bases and J by 6 bases, with 23 bases between them. The CDR3 covers 16 residues. Germline V lookup: CDR1 MNHEY, CDR2 SVGEGT. CDR3 sequence reads: CASSPHRAPNLVEQYF. The CDR3 nucleotides read TGTGCCAGCAGTCCCCACCGGGCACCAAACCTCGTCGAGCAGTACTTC.

This clonotype was seen more than once but under ten times. This chain links TRBV4-3 with TRBJ1-3; D remains unclear. The CDR3 loop spans 16 amino acids. Trimming pared 0 bases from V and 0 bases from J, leaving 9 bases between. In germline, CDR1 is LGHNA, CDR2 YSLEER. CDR3 sequence: CASSQELPISGNTIYF. The CDR3 region has the DNA TGCGCCAGCAGCCAAGAGTTGCCGATCTCTGGAAACACCATATATTTT.

The chain couples TRBV20-1 to TRBJ2-1; 10 nucleotides line up with TRBD2. The CDR3 is made up of 17 amino acids. Germline V gene lookup returns CDR1 DFQATT and CDR2 SNEGSKA (reference sequence). The trim removed 6 bases at V and 10 bases at J, leaving 21 bases unmatched. CDR3 protein: CSALLPRGAGGPEEQFF. For the CDR3, the DNA is TGCAGTGCCCTACTACCCCGAGGAGCGGGAGGGCCGGAGGAGCAGTTCTTC.

The gene calls are TRBV4-3 and TRBJ1-1; no firm D call. This CDR3 has 15 amino acids. Germline V lookup: CDR1 LGHNA, CDR2 YSLEER. V was cut by 0 bases and J by 6 bases, with 14 bases left in between. CDR3 region: CASSQDPSLDAEAFF. CDR3 DNA sequence: TGCGCCAGCAGCCAAGACCCATCTCTTGACGCTGAAGCTTTCTTT.

This chain uses TRBV18 with TRBJ1-3; D may be TRBD1 (6 bases). V gave up 6 bases and J gave up 2 bases, with 14 bases separating them. Per germline, CDR1 KGHSH and CDR2 LQKENI. The CDR3 loop spans 15 amino acids. Written as DNA, the CDR3 is TGTGCCAGCTCCACCGACAGGAGGACTGGAAACACCATATATTTT. This translates into CASSTDRRTGNTIYF. Complete variable domain (other parts from reference TRBV18 and TRBJ1-3): NAGVMQNPRHLVRRRGQEARLRCSPMKGHSHVYWYRQLPEEGLKFMVYLQKENIIDESGMPKERFSAEFPKEGPSILRIQQVVRGDSAAYFCASSTDRRTGNTIYFGEGSWLTVV.

This clonotype was detected a few times. This rearrangement joins TRBV12-3 or TRBV12-4 to TRBJ2-7, with 11 bases identical to TRBD1. Unmatched junction bases numbered 3, after V lost 4 bases and J lost 1 base. The CDR3 runs 15 residues. The CDR3 nucleotides are TGTGCCAGCAGTTGGGGGACAGGGGGATCCTACGAGCAGTACTTC. Translated, it gives CASSWGTGGSYEQYF.

This clonotype turned up a few times. The V and J genes are TRBV7-9 and TRBJ2-5; D possibly corresponds to TRBD1 (5 bases). The V end lost 4 bases, the J end lost 0 bases, and 9 bases lay between the germline ends. The CDR3 length is 14 residues. Germline CDR1 and CDR2: SEHNR and FQNEAQ (reference sequence). In DNA form, the CDR3 reads TGTGCCAGCAGCTCACGACAGAACCAAGAGACCCAGTACTTC. The encoded protein is CASSSRQNQETQYF.

This sequence joins TRBV12-3 or TRBV12-4 and TRBJ2-7; 11 bases are shared with TRBD1. J gave up 4 bases and V 5 bases, and 7 bases lay outside the gene matches. CDR3 length equals 15 residues. The CDR3, as DNA: TGTGCCAGCAGTAACACCGGGACAGGGGGTTACGAGCAGTACTTC. Translating it yields CASSNTGTGGYEQYF.

This clonotype was found many times. The chain couples TRBV6-2 or TRBV6-3 to TRBJ2-1; 7 bases line up with TRBD2. The ends lost 7 bases at V and 7 bases at J; junction bases unmatched: 10. The CDR3 length is 14 residues. Looked up from germline, CDR1 is MNHEY and CDR2 is SVGEGT. CDR3 residues: CASIHGRGSNEQFF. Here the CDR3 DNA reads TGTGCCAGCATCCACGGGCGGGGGTCAAATGAGCAGTTCTTC.

The chain couples TRBV20-1 to TRBJ1-3, with no clear D. Germline loops: CDR1 DFQATT, CDR2 SNEGSKA (reference sequence). The CDR3 runs to 14 residues. Trimming removed 3 bases from V and 2 bases from J, with 11 bases in between. The chain's CDR3 is CSARRTQTGNTIYF. The CDR3, as DNA: TGCAGTGCTAGGCGGACGCAAACTGGAAACACCATATATTTT.

This clonotype came up a few times. CDR3 in DNA: TGCGCCAGCAGCTCGAATCCGGGACTAGCAGAAACCGGGGAGCTGTTTTTT. Its protein product is CASSSNPGLAETGELFF. The chain uses TRBV5-1 and TRBJ2-2; 9 bases align to TRBD2. This CDR3 has 17 residues. Per germline, CDR1 SGHRS and CDR2 YFSETQ. V was clipped by 3 bases and J by 5 bases; unmatched bases: 11.

The V call is TRBV29-1, the J call TRBJ2-3; 10 nucleotides line up with TRBD2. CDR1 SQVTM and CDR2 ANQGSEA come from the germline V gene. The ends lost 7 bases at V and 6 bases at J; junction bases unmatched: 4. The CDR3 totals 12 residues. DNA of the CDR3: TGCAGCGGCACAGCGGGAGGGGATACGCAGTATTTT. This translates into CSGTAGGDTQYF.

This clonotype was counted many times. The rearrangement uses TRBV29-1 and TRBJ2-1; perhaps TRBD2 as D (6 bases). V lost 4 bases to trimming and J lost 10 bases, with 11 bases between them. The germline gives CDR1 SQVTM, CDR2 ANQGSEA. This CDR3 region has 11 residues. CDR3 bases: TGCAGCGTTGGTATAGCGGAAGAGCAGTTCTTC. This sequence encodes CSVGIAEEQFF.

This rearrangement joins TRBV7-2 to TRBJ1-2; the D gene is possibly TRBD1 (5 bases). CDR3 length: 17 residues. Trimming pared 0 bases from V and 0 bases from J, leaving 14 bases between. Per the germline V gene, CDR1 is SGHTA and CDR2 is FQGNSA. The CDR3 sequence: CASSLAYGTQANYGYTF. The CDR3 region has the DNA TGTGCCAGCAGCTTAGCTTATGGGACGCAGGCTAACTATGGCTACACCTTC.

DNA of the CDR3: TGTGCCAGCAGCTTGGTGACAGGCAACGAGCAGTACTTC. The encoded protein is CASSLVTGNEQYF. The V and J genes are TRBV5-6 and TRBJ2-7; weak D call: TRBD1 (6 bases). CDR3 length: 13 amino acids. CDR1 is SGHDT, CDR2 YYEEEE, per germline. The V end was cut by 0 bases, the J end by 5 bases, with 9 bases between.

Turning to this clonotype: Possible read error: a much larger clone is one base away. This is likely a read error, given that the CDR3 carries no conserved phenylalanine or tryptophan at its end. In DNA form, the CDR3 reads TGCAGTGCTAGATTAGCGCTAGCGGTTAATGAGCAGTTCTTA. Protein product: CSARLALAVNEQFL. This chain links TRBV20-1 with TRBJ2-1; 7 bases agree with TRBD2. CDR1 and CDR2 (germline): DFQATT, SNEGSKA (reference sequence). This CDR3 has 14 residues. V lost 2 bases and J lost 7; bases outside the gene matches: 8.

This clonotype was detected only a few times. V is TRBV7-7 and J is TRBJ2-5; 9 bases fit TRBD1. In germline, CDR1 is SSHAT, CDR2 FNYEAQ (reference sequence). V lost 5 bases, J lost 4 bases, and 5 bases stayed unmatched. This CDR3 spans 14 amino acids. This chain's CDR3 is CASSIGQGSETQYF. The CDR3 DNA reads TGTGCCAGCAGCATCGGACAGGGGTCAGAGACCCAGTACTTC.

The genes are TRBV7-2 and TRBJ1-4, with 9 bases aligning to TRBD1. V shed 3 bases and J 6 bases; nucleotides not matched to a gene: 2. The germline V gene encodes CDR1 SGHTA and CDR2 FQGNSA. The CDR3 length is 14 residues. The CDR3 region is CASSLTGGYEKLFF. The CDR3 DNA reads as TGTGCCAGCAGCTTGACAGGGGGGTATGAAAAACTGTTTTTT.

A few counts support this clonotype. The genes are TRBV5-1 and TRBJ1-1; D not resolved. The CDR3 spans 17 residues. CDR1 and CDR2 (germline): SGHRS, YFSETQ. The V and J ends lost 1 base and 4 bases respectively, with 20 bases between them. Written as DNA, the CDR3 is TGCGCCAGCAGCTTGTCTGGCGGTCGGGCGTCGGGCACTGAAGCTTTCTTT. Its protein is CASSLSGGRASGTEAFF.

This clonotype was observed a handful of times. This sequence joins TRBV4-3 and TRBJ1-4, with D tentatively TRBD1 (5 bases). CDR1 is LGHNA, CDR2 YSLEER, per germline. V was cut by 1 base and J by 8 bases, with 17 bases left in between. This CDR3 comprises 16 residues. For the CDR3, the DNA is TGCGCCAGCAGCCAAGTATTTGGGGCGGGTGAGGAAAAACTGTTTTTT. This gives the protein CASSQVFGAGEEKLFF.